One T cell receptor (beta chain) is described in this entry. No cognate antigen has been identified for it. CDR3 length: 19 amino acids, cysteine to phenylalanine. The read is trimmed to its CDR3 DNA, 57 bases read in frame from base 1. This record comes from a study of cytomegalovirus exposure and HLA in healthy donors (dated by TCRdb to the late 2010s). About the study as a whole: In an earlier analysis of fewer than 750 of the donors, 276 Gb of sequence data and 90 million to 120 million unique TCR beta sequences from 180 million or so T cells were reported. Around 320 gigabases of sequencing data and 78 million or so unique TCR sequences were included in an early release covering around 600 HLA-typed donors. The genetic ancestry cluster associated with self-reported Caucasian donors included 81% of the 398 genotyped donors. The aim of the study was to test whether cataloging public T cell receptors could identify signatures of past pathogen exposure. The T cell repertoires of roughly 660 subjects were profiled by immunosequencing and related to cytomegalovirus serostatus. Besides the first cohort of some 670 subjects, a separate validation cohort made up of roughly 120 different subjects was used. High-throughput TCR immunosequencing, statistical association of individual TCRs with disease status, and machine learning were combined to predict cytomegalovirus infection status. In a later analysis, previously published TCR beta repertoires from fewer than 750 donors were re-analyzed and high-resolution HLA genotyping was added so that TCR occurrence patterns could be studied. In the later analysis, no new phenotypic data were used to find candidate immune exposures; instead, reliance was placed on TCR beta sequences and their occurrence across donors. To decide whether each TCR beta V gene segment behaved as functional or pseudogenic, an earlier analysis of 587 of the donors relied on high-throughput TCR beta sequencing. Donor age, sex, ethnicity and CMV serostatus were compiled together with the repertoire data. In a later genetic analysis, genome-wide SNP genotypes for about 65% of the 666 donors were used, and that subset was treated as a discovery cohort. Every repertoire in the discovery cohort had been generated on one and the same sequencing platform. HLA typing included class I and class II loci at four-digit resolution. The number of typed donors differed by locus: about 629-630 for A, B, C, DRB1 and DQB1; 500 to 550 for DQA1; over 600 for DPA1; and around 470 for DPB1. Because of strong linkage in the cohort, roughly five DR-DQ haplotypes were treated as single units for association and clustering. Among about 360 genotyped donors of the cohort, an average of around 240,000 unique TCR beta nucleotide sequences were sequenced per donor, about a sixth of them non-productive. Results and caveats for the whole study, not just this receptor: Presence/absence analyses assumed roughly uniform sequencing depth across donors, an assumption that may not hold. In an earlier analysis of approximately 590 of the donors, most TCR beta V segments appeared in productive rearrangements about 90% or about 30% of the time, broadly matching IMGT annotations. In a later genetic analysis, a missense DCLRE1C variant was associated with V-gene and J-gene trimming of TCR beta chains, and the association was replicated in an independent cohort. In a later analysis, most CMV-associated TCR beta chains were found to appear HLA-restricted, with HLA associations seemingly driven largely by CMV exposure. Strong co-occurrence of HLA alleles, especially DR and DQ, made assigning TCR associations to individual alleles difficult. Correlated functional status among segregating V segments might reflect linkage disequilibrium, but an unknown experimental factor could not be ruled out. Most TCR sequences were observed very rarely across donors, whereas some public TCRs were present in many individuals. Because HLA typing was unavailable for some donors at each locus, only the typed subset was used in association tests. The authors suggested that the approach could potentially be generalized to other disease states and immunological phenotypes. A group of highly shared sequence variants was considered likely to be a technical artifact of the sequencing pipeline. The cohort was sequenced for TCR beta chains only, and without alpha or paired-chain data the features that could be detected were limited. A total of 150 to 200 TCR beta chains were listed by the study as associated with cytomegalovirus. The earlier analysis of 587 of the donors excluded some 15 rarely observed V segments, including chromosome 9 orphons, because counts were too low. CMV serostatus was the only immune exposure information available for the cohort. A few of the identified cytomegalovirus-associated TCR beta chains were confirmed in vitro to be specific for cytomegalovirus antigens. A further reported finding was that TCR beta sequences accurately predicted the HLA-A and HLA-B alleles for most subjects in the first cohort. In a later analysis, about 16,000 TCR beta sequences were associated with specific HLA alleles at a false discovery rate of 0.05. A later analysis reported that several top co-occurrence clusters appeared linked to parvovirus B19, influenza, CMV and Epstein-Barr virus. According to a later genetic analysis, donors in an Asian-associated ancestry cluster had fewer N-insertions in productive TCRs than the approximately 700-donor mean. In both the original and validation cohorts, the classifier was reported to diagnose cytomegalovirus status with high specificity and sensitivity. A later analysis found that TCR association rates varied across HLA loci, with DRB1 alleles showing the most associated TCRs and HLA-C alleles the fewest. The 87-base-pair reads could not distinguish some IMGT-functional V segments, including TRBV6-2 and TRBV6-3, so those segments were excluded. In a later analysis, HLA-associated TCR beta chains were found to be more clonally expanded and to have lower generation probabilities than equally common non-associated chains.

In total, roughly 710 healthy bone marrow donors made up the cohort. Cohort members were all nominally healthy when sampled, although unrecorded immune exposures were likely present. The donor was CMV seronegative and belonged to the group of around 350 seronegative cohort members. Each donor provided a peripheral blood sample, and peripheral blood mononuclear cells were used for TCR beta sequencing. Genomic DNA was extracted from the blood cell samples with the Qiagen DNeasy Blood Extraction Kit. The library relied on the immunoSEQ multiplex PCR assay. For the multiplex PCR, a mixture combining 60 forward primers for TCR Vbeta segments and 13 reverse primers for TCR Jbeta segments was used. The CDR3 region of rearranged TCR beta genes was amplified from genomic DNA by a multiplex PCR assay. The Illumina HiSeq System was used to sequence the amplified TCR beta libraries as 87-base-pair reads. As for the original processing: A later analysis counted approximately 84 million unique TCR beta chains across the 670 or so repertoires, and roughly 11 million of these chains were shared by at least two donors. Raw reads were error-corrected and collapsed into unique sequences with a nearest-neighbor algorithm that merged closely related sequences to remove PCR and sequencing errors. V, D and J gene segments were assigned by aligning CDR3 sequences to IMGT reference sequences. For a sequence to be retained, a match of at least six nucleotides was required to both a V gene segment and a J gene segment. Rearrangements were called productive when the CDR3 lacked stop codons and stayed in frame with V and J; all others were non-productive. Following IMGT convention, CDR3 was defined as the stretch from the second conserved V-encoded cysteine to the conserved J-encoded phenylalanine. The earlier analysis of about 560 of the donors excluded any sequence lacking an unambiguous match to a single V gene segment. In an earlier analysis of 450 to 750 of the donors, a V segment was called functional when productive rearrangements were above 56.7%, and segregating when the standard deviation between donors exceeded 5%. A statistical classification framework was developed to diagnose cytomegalovirus status using the catalog of TCR beta chain sequences. In a later analysis, TCR nucleotide sequences were compared against IMGT/GENE-DB human TR gene sequences so that V and J genes could be assigned. Using the TCRdist pipeline, a later analysis assigned CDR3 sequences along with most-parsimonious VDJ recombination scenarios. In a later analysis, each TCR beta chain was defined by its CDR3 amino acid sequence together with its V-gene family, and reads without a unique V-gene family were excluded. As a way to deal with suspected cross-contamination and a sequencing artifact, a later analysis dropped 640 or so nucleotide sequences that were highly shared and had low generation probability. In a later analysis, a clonal expansion index was calculated for each public chain from normalized within-repertoire ranks of inferred template counts. A later analysis computed generation probabilities with a VDJ recombination model fitted to out-of-frame rearrangements, and checked the results against IGoR. In a later analysis, TCR-TCR, TCR-HLA and TCR-CMV co-occurrence was scored with hypergeometric tests, and a repertoire-size bias correction was applied to TCR pairs. In a later analysis, false discovery rates were estimated by permuting HLA or CMV assignments 20 times. In a later analysis, co-occurring TCRs were grouped using DBSCAN, with TCRdist sequence similarity added in when clustering inside HLA-allele-positive subsets. For co-occurrence clustering, repertoires with fewer than 30,000 or more than 120,000 public chains were excluded, along with roughly 5 repertoires with anomalous nucleotide sharing. TCRdb stores this immuneACCESS table with in-frame sequences only. Part of the clones is absent; in the studies checked, under half of the shortfall reflects unresolved V genes, and no reason is known for the rest. V, J and clone size derive from that table, while D and trimming were established from the DNA sequence. This sample's listing comprises about 200,000 clones. 6.5% of the sample comes from the top ten.

The sequencing input was PBMCs. This sequence originates from a man under 40 in good health and CMV-seronegative. The chain is made from TRBV21-1 and TRBJ2-7; the DNA was not used to check the table's D call, TRBD2. TRBV21-1 constitutes a pseudogene. The nucleotides read TGTGCCAGCAGCCTTCGAGGGCCCATGTCAGTCTACTTCGTTTACGAGCAGTACTTC. It is translated as CASSLRGPMSVYFVYEQYF.